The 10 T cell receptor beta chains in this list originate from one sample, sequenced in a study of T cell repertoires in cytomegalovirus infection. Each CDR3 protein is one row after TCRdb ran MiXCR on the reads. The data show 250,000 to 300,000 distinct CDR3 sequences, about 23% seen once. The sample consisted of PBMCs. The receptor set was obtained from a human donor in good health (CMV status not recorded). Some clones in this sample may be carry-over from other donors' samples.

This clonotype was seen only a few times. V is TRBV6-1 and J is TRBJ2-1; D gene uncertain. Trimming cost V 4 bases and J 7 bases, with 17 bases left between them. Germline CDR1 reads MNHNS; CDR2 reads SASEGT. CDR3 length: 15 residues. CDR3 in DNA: TGTGCCAGCAGTGCTGGACGAGATTGGGTAAATGAGCAGTTCTTC. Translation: CASSAGRDWVNEQFF.

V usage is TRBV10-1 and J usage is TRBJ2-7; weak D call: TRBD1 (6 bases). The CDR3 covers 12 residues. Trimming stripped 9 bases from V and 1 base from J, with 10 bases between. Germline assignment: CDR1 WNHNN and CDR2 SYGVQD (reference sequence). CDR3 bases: TGCGCCAGGAGGGACAAGTCCTACGAGCAGTACTTC. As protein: CARRDKSYEQYF.

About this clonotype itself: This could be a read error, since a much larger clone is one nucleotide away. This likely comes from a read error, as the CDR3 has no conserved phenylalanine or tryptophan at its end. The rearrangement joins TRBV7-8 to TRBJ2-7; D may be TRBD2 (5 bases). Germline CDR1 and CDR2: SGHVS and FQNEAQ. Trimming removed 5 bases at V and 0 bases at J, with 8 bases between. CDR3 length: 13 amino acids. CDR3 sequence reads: CASSETTSYEQYG. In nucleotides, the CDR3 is TGTGCCAGCAGCGAGACTACCTCCTACGAGCAGTACGGC.

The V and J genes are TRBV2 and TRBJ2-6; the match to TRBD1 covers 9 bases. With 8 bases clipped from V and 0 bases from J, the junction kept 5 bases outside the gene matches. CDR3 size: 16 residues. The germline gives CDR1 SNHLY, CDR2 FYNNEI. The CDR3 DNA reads TGTGCCAGCCCACAGGGGGCAAACTCTGGGGCCAACGTCCTGACTTTC. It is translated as CASPQGANSGANVLTF. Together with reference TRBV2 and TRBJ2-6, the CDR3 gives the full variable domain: EPEVTQTPSHQVTQMGQEVILRCVPISNHLYFYWYRQILGQKVEFLVSFYNNEISEKSEIFDDQFSVERPDGSNFTLKIRSTKLEDSAMYFCASPQGANSGANVLTFGAGSRLTVL.

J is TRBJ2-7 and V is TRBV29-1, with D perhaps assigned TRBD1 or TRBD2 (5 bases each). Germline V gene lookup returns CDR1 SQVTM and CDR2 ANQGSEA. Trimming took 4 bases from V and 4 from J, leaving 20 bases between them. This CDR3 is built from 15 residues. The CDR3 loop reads CSVARASGAIYEQYF. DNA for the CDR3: TGCAGCGTTGCGAGGGCGAGTGGGGCCATTTACGAGCAGTACTTC.

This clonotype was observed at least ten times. CDR3 amino acids: CASRVEGVAYNEQFF. CDR3 in DNA: TGTGCCAGCAGAGTAGAAGGGGTTGCCTACAATGAGCAGTTCTTC. The chain combines TRBV6-1 with TRBJ2-1, with a weak D call TRBD1 (5 bases). V dropped 6 bases and J dropped 2 bases, with 14 bases sitting between them. Germline CDR1 reads MNHNS; CDR2 reads SASEGT. This CDR3 is 15 amino acids long.

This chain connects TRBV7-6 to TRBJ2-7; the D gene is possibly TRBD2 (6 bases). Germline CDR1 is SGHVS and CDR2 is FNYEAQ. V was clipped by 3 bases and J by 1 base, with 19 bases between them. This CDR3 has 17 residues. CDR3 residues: CASSFGLPGLSSYEQYF. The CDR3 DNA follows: TGTGCCAGCAGCTTTGGATTGCCGGGACTCTCGTCCTACGAGCAGTACTTC. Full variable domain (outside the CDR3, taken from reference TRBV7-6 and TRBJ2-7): GAGVSQSPRYKVTKRGQDVALRCDPISGHVSLYWYRQALGQGPEFLTYFNYEAQQDKSGLPNDRFSAERPEGSISTLTIQRTEQRDSAMYRCASSFGLPGLSSYEQYFGPGTRLTVT.

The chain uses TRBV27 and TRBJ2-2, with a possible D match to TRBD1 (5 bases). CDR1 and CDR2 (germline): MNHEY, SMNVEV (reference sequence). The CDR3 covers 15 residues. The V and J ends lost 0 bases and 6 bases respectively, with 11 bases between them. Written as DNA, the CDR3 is TGTGCCAGCAGTTTATCGCGCAGGGTATCCGGGGAGCTGTTTTTT. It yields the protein CASSLSRRVSGELFF.

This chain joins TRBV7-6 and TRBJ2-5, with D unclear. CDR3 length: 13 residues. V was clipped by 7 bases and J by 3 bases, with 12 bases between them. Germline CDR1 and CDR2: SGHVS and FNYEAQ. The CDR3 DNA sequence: TGTGCCAGCAACGACTTGTTGGAAGAGACCCAGTACTTC. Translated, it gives CASNDLLEETQYF.

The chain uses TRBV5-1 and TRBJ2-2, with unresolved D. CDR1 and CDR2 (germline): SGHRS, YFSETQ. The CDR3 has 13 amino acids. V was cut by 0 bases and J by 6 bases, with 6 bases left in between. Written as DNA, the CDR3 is TGCGCCAGCAGCTTGGTTCTAGCCGGGGAGCTGTTTTTT. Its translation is CASSLVLAGELFF.